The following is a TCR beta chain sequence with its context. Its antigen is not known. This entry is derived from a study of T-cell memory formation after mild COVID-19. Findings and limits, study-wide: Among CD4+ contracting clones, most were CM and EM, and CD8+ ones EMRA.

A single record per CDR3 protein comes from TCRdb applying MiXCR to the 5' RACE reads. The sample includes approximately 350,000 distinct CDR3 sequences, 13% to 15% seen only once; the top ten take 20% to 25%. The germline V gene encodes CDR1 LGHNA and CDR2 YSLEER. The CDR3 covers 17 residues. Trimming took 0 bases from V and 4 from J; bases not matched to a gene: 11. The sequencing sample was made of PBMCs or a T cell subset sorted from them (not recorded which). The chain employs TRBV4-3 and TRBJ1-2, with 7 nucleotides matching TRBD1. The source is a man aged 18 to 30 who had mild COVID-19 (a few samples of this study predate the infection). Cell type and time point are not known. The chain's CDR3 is CASSQEYVGQDRYGYTF. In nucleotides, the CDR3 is TGCGCCAGCAGCCAAGAATACGTCGGACAGGACCGCTATGGCTACACCTTC.